This T cell receptor beta chain is drawn from a study of T cells in narcolepsy. This CDR3 has 13 residues. V lost 7 bases and J 10 bases, leaving 19 bases between the germline ends. The V gene's germline CDR1 is MNHNS and CDR2 SASEGT. The method was immunoSEQ multiplex PCR; TCRdb's version includes in-frame clones alone and lacks a portion of them. The sample lists just under 35,000 clones, more than 70% occurring once. This clone was seen only once. The chain combines TRBV6-1 with TRBJ1-1; D ambiguous. The source of this sequence is a human donor in good health. The sample consisted of memory (CD45RA-) CD4+ T cells from blood. The CDR3 sequence: CASIPGRDSGAFF. In DNA, the CDR3 is TGTGCCAGCATTCCGGGTAGGGATTCTGGAGCTTTCTTT.